This record looks at one TCR beta chain sequence and its context. Libraries were prepared by immunoSEQ multiplex PCR; TCRdb keeps only in-frame clonotypes and omits some of them. Altogether 12,000 or so clones are present, around 82% being singletons, with the ten largest covering 20% to 25%. This sample is drawn from a study of blood T cell repertoires in COVID-19. Germline lookup yields CDR1 SGDLS and CDR2 YYNGEE. V was trimmed by 3 bases and J by 0 bases, leaving 12 bases between them. The length of the CDR3 is 16 residues. The TCR originated in a human donor in a cohort sampled during active COVID-19. The V call is TRBV9, the J call TRBJ2-2; possible D gene TRBD1, 5 bases. The sequencing sample was made of peripheral blood. In DNA form, the CDR3 reads TGTGCCAGCAGCGAGAGGACACTCGCGAACACCGGGGAGCTGTTTTTT. It is translated as CASSERTLANTGELFF.